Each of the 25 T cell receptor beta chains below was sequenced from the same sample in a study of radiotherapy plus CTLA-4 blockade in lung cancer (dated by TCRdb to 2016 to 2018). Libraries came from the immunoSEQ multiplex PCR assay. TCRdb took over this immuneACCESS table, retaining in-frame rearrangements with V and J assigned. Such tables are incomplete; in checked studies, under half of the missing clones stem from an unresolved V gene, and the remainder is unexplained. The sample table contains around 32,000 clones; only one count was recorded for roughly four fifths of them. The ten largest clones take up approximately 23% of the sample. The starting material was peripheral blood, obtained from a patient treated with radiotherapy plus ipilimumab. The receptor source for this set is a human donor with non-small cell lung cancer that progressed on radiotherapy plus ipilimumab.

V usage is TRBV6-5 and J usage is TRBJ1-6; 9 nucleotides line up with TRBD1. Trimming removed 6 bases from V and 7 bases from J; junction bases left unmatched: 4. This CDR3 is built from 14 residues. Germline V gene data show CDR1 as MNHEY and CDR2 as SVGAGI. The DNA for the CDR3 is TGTGCCAGCAGGATGACAGGGGGGAATTCACCCCTCCACTTT. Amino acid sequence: CASRMTGGNSPLHF.

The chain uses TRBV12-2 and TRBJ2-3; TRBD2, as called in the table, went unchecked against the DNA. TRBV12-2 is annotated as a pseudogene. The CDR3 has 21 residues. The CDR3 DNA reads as TGTGCAAGTCGCACTGGACTAGCGGGGGGTCGTGACGGATGTAGCACAGATACGCAGTATTTT. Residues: CASRTGLAGGRDGCSTDTQYF.

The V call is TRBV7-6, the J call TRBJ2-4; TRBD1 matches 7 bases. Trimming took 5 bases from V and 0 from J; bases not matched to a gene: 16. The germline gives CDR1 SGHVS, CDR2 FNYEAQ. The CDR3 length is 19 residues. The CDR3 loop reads CASSHSPGEGTVAKNIQYF. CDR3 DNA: TGTGCCAGCAGCCACTCCCCCGGGGAAGGGACAGTAGCCAAAAACATTCAGTACTTC.

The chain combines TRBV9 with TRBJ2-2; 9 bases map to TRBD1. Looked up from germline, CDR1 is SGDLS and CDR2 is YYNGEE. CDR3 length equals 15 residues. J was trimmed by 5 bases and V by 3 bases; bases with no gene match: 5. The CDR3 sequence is CASSAKQGATGELFF. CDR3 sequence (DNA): TGTGCCAGCAGCGCCAAACAGGGGGCGACCGGGGAGCTGTTTTTT.

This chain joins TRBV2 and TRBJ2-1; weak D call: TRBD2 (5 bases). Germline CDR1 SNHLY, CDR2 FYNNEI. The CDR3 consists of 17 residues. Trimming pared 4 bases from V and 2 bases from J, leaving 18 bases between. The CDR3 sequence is CASSATGWLMTYNEQFF. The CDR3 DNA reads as TGTGCCAGCAGTGCGACGGGATGGCTGATGACCTACAATGAGCAGTTCTTC.

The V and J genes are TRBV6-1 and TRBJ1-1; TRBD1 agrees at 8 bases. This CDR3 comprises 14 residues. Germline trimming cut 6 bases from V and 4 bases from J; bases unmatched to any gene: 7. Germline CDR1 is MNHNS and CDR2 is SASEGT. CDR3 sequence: CASRTQGGGTEAFF. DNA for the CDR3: TGTGCCAGCAGGACACAGGGGGGGGGCACTGAAGCTTTCTTT.

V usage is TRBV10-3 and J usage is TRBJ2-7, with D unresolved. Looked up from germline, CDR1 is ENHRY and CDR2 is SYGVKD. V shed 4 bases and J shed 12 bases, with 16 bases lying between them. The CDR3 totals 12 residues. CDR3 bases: TGTGCCATCAGTGTGAATTCCGGGTCCCGGTACTTC. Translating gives CAISVNSGSRYF.

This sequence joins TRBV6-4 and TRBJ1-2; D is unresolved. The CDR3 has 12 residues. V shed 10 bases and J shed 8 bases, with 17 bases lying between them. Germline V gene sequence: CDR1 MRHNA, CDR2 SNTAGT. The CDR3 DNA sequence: TGTGCCACCGACATCCCCCCCTCCGGCTACACCTTC. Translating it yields CATDIPPSGYTF.

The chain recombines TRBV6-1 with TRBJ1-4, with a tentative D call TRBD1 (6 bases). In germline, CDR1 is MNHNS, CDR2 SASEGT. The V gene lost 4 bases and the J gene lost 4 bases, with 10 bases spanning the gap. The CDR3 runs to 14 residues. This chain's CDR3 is CASSVQGINEKLFF. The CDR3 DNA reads TGTGCCAGCAGTGTACAGGGAATTAATGAAAAACTGTTTTTT.

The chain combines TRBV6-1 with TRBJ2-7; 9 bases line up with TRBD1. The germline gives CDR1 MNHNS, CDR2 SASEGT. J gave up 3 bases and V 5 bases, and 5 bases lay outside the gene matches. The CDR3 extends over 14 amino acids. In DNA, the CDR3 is TGTGCCAGCAGTAGGGACAGGGTTAGCTACGAGCAGTACTTC. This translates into CASSRDRVSYEQYF.

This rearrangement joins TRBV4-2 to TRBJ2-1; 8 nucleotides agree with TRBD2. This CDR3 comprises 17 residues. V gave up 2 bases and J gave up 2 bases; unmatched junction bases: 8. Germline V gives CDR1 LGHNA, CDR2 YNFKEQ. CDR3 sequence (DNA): TGTGCCAGCAGCCAAAGCGGCGGGGGGCTTACCTACAATGAGCAGTTCTTC. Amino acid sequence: CASSQSGGGLTYNEQFF.

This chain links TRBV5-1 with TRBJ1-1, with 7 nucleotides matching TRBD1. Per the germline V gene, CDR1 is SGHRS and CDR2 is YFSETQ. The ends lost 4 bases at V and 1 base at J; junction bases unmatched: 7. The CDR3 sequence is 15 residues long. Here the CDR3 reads CASSRQGQQNTEAFF. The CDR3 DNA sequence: TGCGCCAGCAGCCGACAGGGACAGCAGAACACTGAAGCTTTCTTT.

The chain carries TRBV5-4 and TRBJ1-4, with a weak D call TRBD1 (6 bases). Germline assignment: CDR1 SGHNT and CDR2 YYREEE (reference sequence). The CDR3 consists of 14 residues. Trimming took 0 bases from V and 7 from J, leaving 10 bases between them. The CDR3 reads CASSLVQGPEKLFF. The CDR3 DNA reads TGTGCCAGCAGCTTGGTACAGGGACCTGAAAAACTGTTTTTT.

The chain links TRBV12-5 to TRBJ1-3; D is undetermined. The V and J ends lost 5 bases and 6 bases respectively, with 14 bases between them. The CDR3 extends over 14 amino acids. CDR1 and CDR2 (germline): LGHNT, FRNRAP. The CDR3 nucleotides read TGTGCTAGTGGTGTCGGCAGGAAGGAAAACACCATATATTTT. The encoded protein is CASGVGRKENTIYF. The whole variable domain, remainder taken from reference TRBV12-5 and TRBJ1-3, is DARVTQTPRHKVTEMGQEVTMRCQPILGHNTVFWYRQTMMQGLELLAYFRNRAPLDDSGMPKDRFSAEMPDATLATLKIQPSEPRDSAVYFCASGVGRKENTIYFGEGSWLTVV.

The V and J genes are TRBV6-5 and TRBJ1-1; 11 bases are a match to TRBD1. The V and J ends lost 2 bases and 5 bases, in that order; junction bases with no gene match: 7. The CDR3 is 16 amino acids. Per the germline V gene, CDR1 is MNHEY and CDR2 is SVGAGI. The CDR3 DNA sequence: TGTGCCAGCAGTTACCACGGGACAGGGGGTGTAACTGAAGCTTTCTTT. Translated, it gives CASSYHGTGGVTEAFF.

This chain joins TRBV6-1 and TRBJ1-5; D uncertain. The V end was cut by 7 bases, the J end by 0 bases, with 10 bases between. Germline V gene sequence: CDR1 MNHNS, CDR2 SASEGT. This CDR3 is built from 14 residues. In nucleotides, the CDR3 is TGTGCCAGCACCAACACGTATAGCAATCAGCCCCAGCATTTT. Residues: CASTNTYSNQPQHF.

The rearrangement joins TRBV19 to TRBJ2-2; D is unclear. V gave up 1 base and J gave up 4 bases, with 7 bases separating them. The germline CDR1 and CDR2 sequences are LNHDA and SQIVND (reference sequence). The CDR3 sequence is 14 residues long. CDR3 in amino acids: CASSIGLSTGELFF. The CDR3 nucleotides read TGTGCCAGTAGTATAGGCCTGAGCACCGGGGAGCTGTTTTTT. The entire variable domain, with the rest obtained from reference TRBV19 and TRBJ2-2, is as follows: DGGITQSPKYLFRKEGQNVTLSCEQNLNHDAMYWYRQDPGQGLRLIYYSQIVNDFQKGDIAEGYSVSREKKESFPLTVTSAQKNPTAFYLCASSIGLSTGELFFGEGSRLTVL.

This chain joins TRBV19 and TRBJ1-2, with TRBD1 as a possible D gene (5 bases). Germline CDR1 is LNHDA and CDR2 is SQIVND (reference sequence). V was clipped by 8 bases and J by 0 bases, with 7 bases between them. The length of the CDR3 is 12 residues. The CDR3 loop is CASSGANYGYTF. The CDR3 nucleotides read TGTGCCAGTTCGGGGGCTAACTATGGCTACACCTTC.

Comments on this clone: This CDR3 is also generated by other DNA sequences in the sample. The CDR3 sequence: CASSLDAGGRGGYTF. The CDR3, as DNA: TGCGCCAGCAGCTTGGATGCAGGGGGCAGAGGTGGCTACACCTTC. The genes are TRBV5-1 and TRBJ1-2; 8 bases map to TRBD1. CDR3 length: 15 amino acids. The junction had 8 bases not matched to a gene; V was cut back by 0 bases and J by 7 bases. From germline, CDR1 is SGHRS and CDR2 YFSETQ.

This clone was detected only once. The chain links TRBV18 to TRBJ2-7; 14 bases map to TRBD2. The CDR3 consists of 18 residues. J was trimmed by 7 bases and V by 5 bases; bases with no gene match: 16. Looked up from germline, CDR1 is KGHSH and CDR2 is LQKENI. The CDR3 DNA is TGTGCCAGCTCAACACTGGGACTAGCGGGGGACCTTCGAAGGGAGCAGTACTTC. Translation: CASSTLGLAGDLRREQYF.

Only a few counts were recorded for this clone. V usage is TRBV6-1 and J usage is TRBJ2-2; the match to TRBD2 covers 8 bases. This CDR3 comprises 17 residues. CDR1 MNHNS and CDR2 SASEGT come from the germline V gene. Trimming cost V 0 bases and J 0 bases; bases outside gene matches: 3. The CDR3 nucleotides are TGTGCCAGCAGTGAAGCGATCGGGGGGGCGAACACCGGGGAGCTGTTTTTT. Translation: CASSEAIGGANTGELFF.

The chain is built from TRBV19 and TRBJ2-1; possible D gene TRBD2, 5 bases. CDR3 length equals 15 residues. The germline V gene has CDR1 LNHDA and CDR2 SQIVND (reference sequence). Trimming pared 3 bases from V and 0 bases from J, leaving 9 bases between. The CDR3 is CASSIEGPSYNEQFF. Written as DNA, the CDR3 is TGTGCCAGTAGTATCGAGGGTCCCTCCTACAATGAGCAGTTCTTC.

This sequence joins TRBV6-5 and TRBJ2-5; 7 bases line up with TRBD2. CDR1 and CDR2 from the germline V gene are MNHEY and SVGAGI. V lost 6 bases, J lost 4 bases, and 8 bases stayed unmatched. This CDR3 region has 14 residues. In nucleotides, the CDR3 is TGTGCCAGCAGCCGTGGGGGGGATGCAGAGACCCAGTACTTC. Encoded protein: CASSRGGDAETQYF.

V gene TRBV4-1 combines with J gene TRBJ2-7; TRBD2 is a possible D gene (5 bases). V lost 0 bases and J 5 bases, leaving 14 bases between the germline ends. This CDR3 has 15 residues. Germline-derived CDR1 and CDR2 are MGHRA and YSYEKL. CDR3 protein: CASSQEAFPGDEQYF. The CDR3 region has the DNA TGCGCCAGCAGCCAAGAGGCCTTTCCCGGGGACGAGCAGTACTTC.

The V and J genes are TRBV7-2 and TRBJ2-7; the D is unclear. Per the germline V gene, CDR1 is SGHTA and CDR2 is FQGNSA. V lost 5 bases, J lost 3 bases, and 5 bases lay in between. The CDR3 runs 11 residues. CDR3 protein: CASSQFYEQYF. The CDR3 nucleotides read TGTGCCAGCAGCCAATTCTACGAGCAGTACTTC. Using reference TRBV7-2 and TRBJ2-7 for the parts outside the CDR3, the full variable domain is GAGVSQSPSNKVTEKGKDVELRCDPISGHTALYWYRQSLGQGLEFLIYFQGNSAPDKSGLPSDRFSAERTGGSVSTLTIQRTQQEDSAVYLCASSQFYEQYFGPGTRLTVT.